The 18 T cell receptor beta chains in this list originate from one sample, sequenced in a study of blood T cell repertoires in COVID-19. Libraries were prepared by immunoSEQ multiplex PCR; TCRdb keeps only in-frame clonotypes and omits some of them. The data show under 200,000 clones, 86% seen once. The sequenced sample was peripheral blood. Receptors were obtained from a woman aged 55-70 years with COVID-19, enrolled during active disease.

This clone was detected only once. The chain uses TRBV10-3 and TRBJ2-1, with D possibly TRBD2 on 6 matching bases. This CDR3 contains 13 residues. CDR1 and CDR2 (germline): ENHRY, SYGVKD. Trimming removed 6 bases at V and 9 bases at J, with 15 bases between. The CDR3 spells CAISPGGVVEQFF. The DNA of the CDR3 is TGTGCCATCAGCCCCGGAGGGGTAGTTGAGCAGTTCTTC.

The rearrangement links TRBV7-9 to TRBJ1-1, with D unclear. The ends were cut back, 1 base at V and 0 bases at J, with 9 bases in the middle. CDR1 and CDR2 from the germline V gene are SEHNR and FQNEAQ (reference sequence). CDR3 size: 15 residues. CDR3 nucleotides: TGTGCCAGCAGCTTAGTGGGCCCCCTGAACACTGAAGCTTTCTTT. Amino acid sequence: CASSLVGPLNTEAFF.

The rearrangement links TRBV27 to TRBJ2-3; perhaps TRBD2 as D (6 bases). CDR3 size: 16 residues. Deletions cut 6 bases from V and 0 bases from J, with 16 bases between. Per the germline V gene, CDR1 is MNHEY and CDR2 is SMNVEV (reference sequence). CDR3 sequence (DNA): TGTGCCAGCAGCCTTGGGACTCGCCCTAGCACAGATACGCAGTATTTT. This gives the protein CASSLGTRPSTDTQYF.

The chain carries TRBV28 and TRBJ2-2; 8 bases are a match to TRBD1. CDR3 size: 15 residues. Per the germline V gene, CDR1 is MDHEN and CDR2 is SYDVKM. Trimming removed 6 bases from V and 7 bases from J; junction bases left unmatched: 10. CDR3 nucleotides: TGTGCCAGCAGCCGCGACAGGGGAATGATCGGGGAGCTGTTTTTT. This encodes CASSRDRGMIGELFF.

The V and J genes are TRBV5-5 and TRBJ2-5; maybe TRBD2 (6 bases). Trimming left V 2 bases short and J 5 bases short, with 19 bases between. The germline gives CDR1 SGHKS, CDR2 YYEKEE (reference sequence). The CDR3 spans 16 residues. The CDR3 DNA is TGTGCCAGCAGCTTAATCCTAGCCGGAGGAGGGGAGACCCAGTACTTC. Translation gives CASSLILAGGGETQYF.

The chain uses TRBV15 and TRBJ1-5; no clear D. CDR3 length: 15 amino acids. Per the germline V gene, CDR1 is LNHNV and CDR2 is YYDKDF (reference sequence). Trimming left V 0 bases short and J 3 bases short, with 9 bases between. The CDR3 bases are TGTGCCACCAGCAGAGATGGTAGAGTCAATCAGCCCCAGCATTTT. Encoded protein: CATSRDGRVNQPQHF.

This clone was detected only a few times. This chain joins TRBV3-1 (or the pseudogene TRBV3-2) and TRBJ2-7; possibly TRBD2 for D (6 bases). The ends were cut back, 0 bases at V and 7 bases at J, with 10 bases in the middle. Germline V gene sequence: CDR1 LGHDT, CDR2 YNNKEL (reference sequence). This CDR3 spans 13 amino acids. Here the CDR3 reads CASSQDWAGEQYF. The DNA for the CDR3 is TGTGCCAGCAGCCAAGATTGGGCGGGGGAGCAGTACTTC.

V is TRBV4-2 and J is TRBJ2-7; 7 bases fit TRBD2. V was pared by 2 bases and J by 5 bases, with 3 bases of the junction left unmatched. The CDR3 covers 13 residues. Per the germline V gene, CDR1 is LGHNA and CDR2 is YNFKEQ. CDR3 sequence: CASSQPGLDEQYF. Written as DNA, the CDR3 is TGTGCCAGCAGCCAACCTGGACTAGACGAGCAGTACTTC.

This sequence joins TRBV11-2 and TRBJ2-7; 10 nucleotides align to TRBD2. Germline V CDR1 and CDR2: SGHAT, FQNNGV. V lost 1 base, J lost 3 bases, and 3 bases stayed unmatched. The CDR3 length is 15 residues. CDR3 bases: TGTGCCAGCAGCTTAGTAACTAGCGGGATCTACGAGCAGTACTTC. Protein product: CASSLVTSGIYEQYF.

The chain carries TRBV7-9 and TRBJ2-5, with 8 nucleotides matching TRBD1. Germline V gene sequence: CDR1 SEHNR, CDR2 FQNEAQ (reference sequence). V gave up 6 bases and J gave up 4 bases; unmatched junction bases: 7. The CDR3 is 14 amino acids. The CDR3 DNA reads TGTGCCAGCAGTGGACAGGGAGTTCGAGAGACCCAGTACTTC. Translated, it gives CASSGQGVRETQYF. The full variable domain, rest sourced from reference TRBV7-9 and TRBJ2-5, is DTGVSQNPRHKITKRGQNVTFRCDPISEHNRLYWYRQTLGQGPEFLTYFQNEAQLEKSRLLSDRFSAERPKGSFSTLEIQRTEQGDSAMYLCASSGQGVRETQYFGPGTRLLVL.

The V and J genes are TRBV3-1 (or the pseudogene TRBV3-2) and TRBJ1-5; 7 bases match TRBD1. Germline CDR1 LGHDT, CDR2 YNNKEL (reference sequence). The ends lost 3 bases at V and 5 bases at J; junction bases unmatched: 4. The CDR3 loop spans 14 amino acids. The CDR3 coding sequence is TGTGCCAGCAGCCAGACAGGGAGTCATCAGCCCCAGCATTTT. It translates to CASSQTGSHQPQHF.

The chain has TRBV5-8 and TRBJ1-1; D remains ambiguous. The CDR3 sequence is 13 residues long. Germline lookup yields CDR1 SGHTS and CDR2 YDEGEE. V was cut by 4 bases and J by 1 base, with 8 bases left in between. The CDR3 protein is CASSPRKNTEAFF. CDR3 coding DNA: TGTGCCAGCAGCCCTAGGAAGAACACTGAAGCTTTCTTT.

The V and J genes are TRBV7-2 and TRBJ2-1; D might be TRBD2 (6 bases). This CDR3 contains 13 residues. Trimming removed 3 bases from V and 7 bases from J, with 10 bases in between. Germline values: CDR1 SGHTA, CDR2 FQGNSA. CDR3 DNA: TGTGCCAGCAGCTTCCAGCGGGCTAATGAGCAGTTCTTC. Its translation is CASSFQRANEQFF.

The CDR3: CASSQEGQGNSPLHF. The DNA for the CDR3 is TGTGCCAGCAGCCAAGAGGGCCAGGGGAATTCACCCCTCCACTTT. The chain has TRBV14 and TRBJ1-6; tentatively, D is TRBD1 (6 bases). CDR1 is SGHDN and CDR2 is FVKESK in the germline V gene. Trimming took off 0 bases at V and 7 bases at J, with 10 bases between the two ends. The CDR3 has 15 amino acids.

The rearrangement links TRBV28 to TRBJ2-7; 11 positions agree with TRBD2. Germline V gene sequence: CDR1 MDHEN, CDR2 SYDVKM. The CDR3 covers 15 residues. Germline trimming cut 6 bases from V and 3 bases from J; bases unmatched to any gene: 7. CDR3 in amino acids: CASRLAGDNFYEQYF. CDR3 nucleotide sequence: TGTGCCAGCAGACTAGCGGGGGACAATTTCTACGAGCAGTACTTC.

The chain carries TRBV6-5 and TRBJ2-2; unclear D gene. The CDR3 consists of 14 residues. V was trimmed by 6 bases and J by 3 bases, leaving 11 bases between them. Germline V CDR1 and CDR2: MNHEY, SVGAGI. The DNA of the CDR3 is TGTGCCAGCAGAGAGATCGGTGACACCGGGGAGCTGTTTTTT. Protein: CASREIGDTGELFF.

J is TRBJ2-2 and V is TRBV11-3; D is ambiguous. The germline CDR1 and CDR2 sequences are SGHNT and YENEEA. The CDR3 contains 14 residues. Deletions cut 5 bases from V and 6 bases from J, with 13 bases between. The CDR3 coding sequence is TGTGCCAGCAGCAAAGGAGCGACGGCCGGGGAGCTGTTTTTT. It is translated as CASSKGATAGELFF.

The chain couples TRBV11-2 to TRBJ2-7; the D is unclear. Germline V gene sequence: CDR1 SGHAT, CDR2 FQNNGV. The CDR3 is 11 residues long. V lost 5 bases and J 7 bases, leaving 9 bases between the germline ends. CDR3 sequence: CASSPTLEQYF. DNA of the CDR3: TGTGCCAGCAGCCCAACTTTGGAGCAGTACTTC.